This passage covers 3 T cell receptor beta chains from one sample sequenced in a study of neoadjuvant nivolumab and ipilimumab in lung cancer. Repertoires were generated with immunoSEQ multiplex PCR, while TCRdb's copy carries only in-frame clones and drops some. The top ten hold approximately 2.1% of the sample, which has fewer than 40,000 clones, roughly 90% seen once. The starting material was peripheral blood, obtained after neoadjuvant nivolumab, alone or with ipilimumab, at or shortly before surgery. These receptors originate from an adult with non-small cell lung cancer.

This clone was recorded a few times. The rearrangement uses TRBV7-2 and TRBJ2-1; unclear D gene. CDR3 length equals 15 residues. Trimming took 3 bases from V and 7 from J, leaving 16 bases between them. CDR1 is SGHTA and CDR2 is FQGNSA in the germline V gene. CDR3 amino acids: CASSFVRSPGNEQFF. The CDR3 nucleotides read TGTGCCAGCAGCTTTGTGAGGTCCCCTGGTAATGAGCAGTTCTTC. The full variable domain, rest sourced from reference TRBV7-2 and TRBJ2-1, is GAGVSQSPSNKVTEKGKDVELRCDPISGHTALYWYRQSLGQGLEFLIYFQGNSAPDKSGLPSDRFSAERTGGSVSTLTIQRTQQEDSAVYLCASSFVRSPGNEQFFGPGTRLTVL.

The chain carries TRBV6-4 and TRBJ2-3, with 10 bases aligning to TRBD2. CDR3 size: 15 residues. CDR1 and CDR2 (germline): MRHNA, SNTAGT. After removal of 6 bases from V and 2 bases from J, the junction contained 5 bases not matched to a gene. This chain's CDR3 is CASSPTSGITDTQYF. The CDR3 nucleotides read TGTGCCAGCAGCCCAACTAGCGGGATCACAGATACGCAGTATTTT.

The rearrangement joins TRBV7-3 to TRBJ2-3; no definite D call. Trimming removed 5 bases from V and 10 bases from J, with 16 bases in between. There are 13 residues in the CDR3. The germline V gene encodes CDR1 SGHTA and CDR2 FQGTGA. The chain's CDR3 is CASSNGPGDPQYF. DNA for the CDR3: TGTGCCAGCAGCAACGGACCGGGTGACCCGCAGTATTTT.